This entry lists 20 T cell receptor beta chains sequenced from one sample in a study of cytomegalovirus exposure and HLA in healthy donors (dated by TCRdb to 2015 to 2018). Library generation was performed with the immunoSEQ multiplex PCR assay. In TCRdb, the immuneACCESS table is reduced to in-frame sequences with V and J assigned. These tables do not hold every clone; where another copy was compared, an unresolved V gene accounts for under half, and the others remain unexplained. The sample data list 300,000 to 450,000 clones, and 86% of these were observed just once. The top ten clones comprise approximately 0.8% of the sample. The sample was PBMCs. These receptors were collected from a woman aged 18-29 years in good health and CMV-seronegative.

V is TRBV6-4 and J is TRBJ2-1; 9 bases match TRBD2. The CDR3 consists of 15 residues. J gave up 7 bases and V 0 bases, and 4 bases lay outside the gene matches. Germline lookup yields CDR1 MRHNA and CDR2 SNTAGT. This CDR3 reads CASSDSIAGVNEQFF. The CDR3 coding sequence is TGTGCCAGCAGTGACTCAATAGCGGGGGTAAATGAGCAGTTCTTC.

The chain couples TRBV5-1 to TRBJ1-5; 7 bases are shared with TRBD1. Trimming removed 0 bases from V and 4 bases from J; junction bases left unmatched: 4. The CDR3 sequence is 15 residues long. Looked up from germline, CDR1 is SGHRS and CDR2 is YFSETQ. The CDR3 loop reads CASSLGQGANQPQHF. Here the CDR3 DNA reads TGCGCCAGCAGCTTGGGACAGGGAGCTAATCAGCCCCAGCATTTT.

V usage is TRBV30 and J usage is TRBJ2-5; 15 bases map to TRBD2. The CDR3 is 18 amino acids. Germline V gene lookup returns CDR1 GTSNPN and CDR2 SVGIG (reference sequence). V gave up 0 bases and J gave up 1 base; unmatched junction bases: 6. CDR3 amino acids: CAWSVRTSGRDSQETQYF. CDR3 bases: TGTGCCTGGAGTGTACGGACTAGCGGGAGGGATTCCCAAGAGACCCAGTACTTC.

The chain uses TRBV6-5 and TRBJ1-2; unclear D gene. Deletions cut 6 bases from V and 7 bases from J, with 15 bases between. Per germline, CDR1 MNHEY and CDR2 SVGAGI. The CDR3 loop spans 13 amino acids. The chain's CDR3 is CASSETRMAGYTF. As DNA, the CDR3 is TGTGCCAGCAGCGAGACAAGGATGGCTGGCTACACCTTC.

The V and J genes are TRBV2 and TRBJ1-2; 10 positions match TRBD1. J gave up 2 bases and V 6 bases, and 9 bases lay outside the gene matches. The CDR3 is made up of 16 amino acids. Germline-derived CDR1 and CDR2 are SNHLY and FYNNEI. The CDR3 sequence: CASRGKDRGQNYGYTF. The CDR3, as DNA: TGTGCCAGCAGGGGTAAAGACAGGGGGCAGAACTATGGCTACACCTTC.

V gene TRBV5-4 combines with J gene TRBJ2-7, with 7 positions matching TRBD1. The CDR3 is made up of 15 amino acids. Germline CDR1 reads SGHNT; CDR2 reads YYREEE (reference sequence). Unmatched junction bases numbered 7, after V lost 4 bases and J lost 0 bases. CDR3: CASSRDRETSYEQYF. The CDR3 DNA reads TGTGCCAGCAGCCGAGACAGGGAAACCTCCTACGAGCAGTACTTC.

DNA for the CDR3: TGCGCCAGCAGCTTGTTCTCCCAAGAGACCCAGTACTTC. Its protein is CASSLFSQETQYF. This sequence joins TRBV5-1 and TRBJ2-5; D gene ambiguous. CDR3 length equals 13 residues. V lost 1 base to trimming and J lost 1 base, with 5 bases between them. Germline CDR1 is SGHRS and CDR2 is YFSETQ.

This chain uses TRBV6-1 with TRBJ1-5; D not certain. The V gene lost 4 bases and the J gene lost 5 bases, with 15 bases spanning the gap. This CDR3 comprises 15 residues. Looked up from germline, CDR1 is MNHNS and CDR2 is SASEGT. CDR3 protein: CASSGDSGVHQPQHF. DNA for the CDR3: TGTGCCAGCAGTGGAGATAGCGGGGTTCATCAGCCCCAGCATTTT.

The chain combines TRBV5-4 with TRBJ1-1, with a possible D match to TRBD1 (6 bases). The CDR3 covers 16 residues. V was trimmed by 7 bases and J by 1 base, leaving 20 bases between them. CDR1 is SGHNT, CDR2 YYREEE, per germline (reference sequence). CDR3 in amino acids: CASLPAPGGPNTEAFF. CDR3 sequence (DNA): TGTGCCAGCCTACCCGCCCCGGGGGGCCCGAACACTGAAGCTTTCTTT.

The chain carries TRBV9 and TRBJ2-1; 12 positions agree with TRBD2. Germline V gene lookup returns CDR1 SGDLS and CDR2 YYNGEE. V dropped 0 bases and J dropped 5; count of bases not matched to a gene: 3. CDR3 length: 16 residues. CDR3: CASSVGLAGVDNEQFF. The DNA of the CDR3 is TGTGCCAGCAGCGTAGGACTAGCGGGGGTAGACAATGAGCAGTTCTTC.

Remarks on this clone: The same CDR3 is also encoded by other DNA sequences in this sample. CDR3 residues: CASSPGTGGNQPQHF. The CDR3 coding sequence is TGTGCCAGCAGCCCCGGGACAGGGGGCAATCAGCCCCAGCATTTT. This sequence joins TRBV7-8 and TRBJ1-5, with 10 bases that match TRBD1. Germline V gene data show CDR1 as SGHVS and CDR2 as FQNEAQ. The junction had 3 bases not matched to a gene; V was cut back by 5 bases and J by 2 bases. The CDR3 runs to 15 residues.

This chain joins TRBV4-1 and TRBJ2-5; perhaps TRBD1 as D (5 bases). Germline V gives CDR1 MGHRA, CDR2 YSYEKL. This CDR3 spans 16 amino acids. The germline V and J ends were trimmed by 0 bases and 3 bases, with 14 bases remaining between them. This CDR3 reads CASSQDGVRAEETQYF. The CDR3 DNA sequence: TGCGCCAGCAGCCAAGATGGGGTCAGGGCCGAAGAGACCCAGTACTTC.

The rearrangement uses TRBV2 and TRBJ1-2; TRBD1 agrees at 8 bases. Germline lookup yields CDR1 SNHLY and CDR2 FYNNEI. Trimming cost V 11 bases and J 9 bases; bases outside gene matches: 11. The CDR3 spans 12 residues. CDR3 amino acids: CARRRTGKSYTF. DNA for the CDR3: TGTGCCCGACGCAGGACAGGGAAGAGCTACACCTTC.

The J gene is TRBJ1-2, the V gene TRBV19; no definite D call. Per germline, CDR1 LNHDA and CDR2 SQIVND (reference sequence). V was shortened by 10 bases and J by 5 bases, with 14 bases between the two germline ends. The length of the CDR3 is 12 residues. The CDR3 nucleotides read TGTGCCACCCGGACTGTTCAGTATGGCTACACCTTC. Translation: CATRTVQYGYTF.

The rearrangement joins TRBV13 to TRBJ2-5; unclear D gene. Germline V gene sequence: CDR1 PRHDT, CDR2 FYEKMQ (reference sequence). V lost 1 base and J lost 2, with 8 bases in between. CDR3 length: 14 residues. The CDR3, as DNA: TGTGCCAGCAGCTTAGCTACTACTCAAGAGACCCAGTACTTC. Its translation: CASSLATTQETQYF.

The V gene is TRBV7-9, the J gene TRBJ2-4; D possibly corresponds to TRBD1 (6 bases). The CDR3 totals 13 residues. With 5 bases removed from V and 7 bases from J, the gap between germline ends came to 12 bases. The germline gives CDR1 SEHNR, CDR2 FQNEAQ (reference sequence). In nucleotides, the CDR3 is TGTGCCAGCAGCGTCTCGGGACACAACATTCAGTACTTC. It specifies CASSVSGHNIQYF.

The chain uses TRBV5-1 and TRBJ1-2, with 7 bases aligning to TRBD1. The germline CDR1 and CDR2 sequences are SGHRS and YFSETQ. There are 15 residues in the CDR3. J was trimmed by 0 bases and V by 0 bases; bases with no gene match: 2. CDR3 residues: CASSLGQGSNYGYTF. The CDR3 DNA is TGCGCCAGCAGCTTGGGACAGGGTTCTAACTATGGCTACACCTTC.

The gene calls are TRBV4-2 and TRBJ1-5; perhaps TRBD1 as D (6 bases). This CDR3 comprises 16 residues. V lost 2 bases, J lost 5 bases, and 16 bases lay in between. Germline CDR1 and CDR2: LGHNA and YNFKEQ. For the CDR3, the DNA is TGTGCCAGCAGCCAAAGGGCATCGACAGGTGATCAGCCCCAGCATTTT. Encoded protein: CASSQRASTGDQPQHF.

This clone was detected only once. The rearrangement joins TRBV6-5 to TRBJ2-7; 11 nucleotides line up with TRBD2. The CDR3 is 16 amino acids. Germline V gene sequence: CDR1 MNHEY, CDR2 SVGAGI. Trimming removed 0 bases from V and 2 bases from J; junction bases left unmatched: 3. This CDR3 reads CASSYSLAGGTYEQYF. The CDR3 nucleotides are TGTGCCAGCAGTTACTCGCTAGCGGGGGGTACCTACGAGCAGTACTTC.

The chain is built from TRBV28 and TRBJ1-2; TRBD1 agrees at 9 bases. Germline V lookup: CDR1 MDHEN, CDR2 SYDVKM. CDR3 length equals 18 residues. V dropped 3 bases and J dropped 4; count of bases not matched to a gene: 15. The CDR3: CASSFPGTGLGLGYGYTF. CDR3 DNA sequence: TGTGCCAGCAGTTTTCCCGGGACAGGGCTCGGGTTAGGCTATGGCTACACCTTC.